The next 16 T cell receptor beta chains were all read from a single sample in a study of blood T cells in healthy people across ages (dated by TCRdb to between 2014 and 2017). The library was built by means of 5' RACE. A second PCR of about 6 to 12 cycles was performed with a sample-barcoded 5' primer and a J-beta primer mix. TCRdb trimmed public reads at Q25 via fastp, called clones via MiXCR and kept in-frame beta chains. Identical CDR3 proteins give one entry, which carries the most common genes and DNA. Recorded for this sample are 1.8 million or so distinct CDR3 sequences; approximately 39% of them occurred a single time. The ten largest make up more than 20% of the sample. Sequenced material: blood. These receptor sequences come from a human donor in good health.

This clonotype was seen more than once but under ten times. At one boundary the junction diverges from the germline segment, which might be a read error. This chain uses TRBV7-3 with TRBJ2-2, with TRBD1 as a possible D gene (6 bases). The CDR3 loop spans 15 amino acids. Germline lookup yields CDR1 SGHTA and CDR2 FQGTGA. CDR3 in amino acids: CACRKQGKITGELFF. CDR3 bases: TGTGCCTGCAGGAAACAGGGAAAGATAACCGGGGAGCTGTTTTTT.

V and J are TRBV6-1 and TRBJ1-1, with D maybe TRBD1 (6 bases). Trimming took off 7 bases at V and 0 bases at J, with 18 bases between the two ends. CDR3 length: 16 residues. Germline assignment: CDR1 MNHNS and CDR2 SASEGT. The CDR3 reads CASILQGFLMNTEAFF. The DNA of the CDR3 is TGTGCCAGCATCCTACAGGGTTTTCTTATGAACACTGAAGCTTTCTTT.

This clonotype has more than one count but fewer than ten. V and J are TRBV4-2 and TRBJ2-7; either TRBD1 or TRBD2 may supply D (5 bases each). The length of the CDR3 is 14 residues. Germline CDR1 reads LGHNA; CDR2 reads YNFKEQ. Trimming removed 3 bases from V and 2 bases from J, with 11 bases in between. CDR3 loop: CASSHSGRTYEQYF. In DNA form, the CDR3 reads TGTGCCAGCAGCCACTCGGGGCGGACCTACGAGCAGTACTTC.

The chain is built from TRBV6-2 or TRBV6-3 and TRBJ2-3, with D perhaps TRBD1 (5 bases). V lost 2 bases and J lost 1, with 10 bases in between. CDR3 length equals 15 residues. Germline-derived CDR1 and CDR2 are MNHEY and SVGEGT. CDR3 in DNA: TGTGCCAGCAGTTACGGGGCAGGACGCACAGATACGCAGTATTTT. Residues: CASSYGAGRTDTQYF.

The rearrangement joins TRBV5-1 to TRBJ2-7; 12 bases agree with TRBD2. CDR1 and CDR2 (germline): SGHRS, YFSETQ. CDR3 size: 18 residues. Trimming at V came to 1 base and at J to 2 bases, leaving 10 bases not matched to a gene. CDR3 region: CASSLRPPGLAGTYEQYF. In DNA, the CDR3 is TGCGCCAGCAGCTTGCGCCCTCCGGGACTAGCGGGCACCTACGAGCAGTACTTC.

The J gene is TRBJ2-6, the V gene TRBV7-9; D remains ambiguous. CDR1 SEHNR and CDR2 FQNEAQ come from the germline V gene (reference sequence). The ends were cut back, 2 bases at V and 0 bases at J, with 8 bases in the middle. CDR3 size: 16 residues. The CDR3 DNA is TGTGCCAGCAGCTTATGGTTACCCTCTGGGGCCAACGTCCTGACTTTC. Translating gives CASSLWLPSGANVLTF.

The chain combines TRBV5-1 with TRBJ1-2, with D unclear. Looked up from germline, CDR1 is SGHRS and CDR2 is YFSETQ. This CDR3 is built from 14 residues. V lost 0 bases and J 6 bases, leaving 12 bases between the germline ends. Written as DNA, the CDR3 is TGCGCCAGCAGCTTGGTCGGTGGTCGGGATGGCTACACCTTC. This gives the protein CASSLVGGRDGYTF.

The sample holds a few counts of this clonotype. The J gene is TRBJ2-7, the V gene TRBV10-3, with D maybe TRBD1 (6 bases). This CDR3 spans 14 amino acids. Germline V gene lookup returns CDR1 ENHRY and CDR2 SYGVKD. Trimming removed 3 bases from V and 5 bases from J, with 14 bases in between. CDR3 nucleotides: TGTGCCATCAGTGACCGCGGCAGGGGCGACGAGCAGTACTTC. Translation gives CAISDRGRGDEQYF.

This clonotype was observed at least ten times. V is TRBV20-1 and J is TRBJ2-4; 10 bases agree with TRBD2. V shed 2 bases and J 1 base; nucleotides not matched to a gene: 8. Germline CDR1 DFQATT, CDR2 SNEGSKA (reference sequence). The CDR3 runs to 17 residues. The CDR3 reads CSARRSGGASAKNIQYF. DNA of the CDR3: TGCAGTGCTAGACGGAGCGGGGGGGCCTCGGCCAAAAACATTCAGTACTTC.

The gene calls are TRBV5-1 and TRBJ2-7; D gene unclear. This CDR3 is 14 amino acids long. The V gene's germline CDR1 is SGHRS and CDR2 YFSETQ. V was pared by 3 bases and J by 6 bases, with 16 bases between. The CDR3 region is CASSWEVGALEQYF. CDR3 in DNA: TGCGCCAGCAGCTGGGAAGTAGGAGCCCTCGAGCAGTACTTC.

This clonotype was seen once. The rearrangement joins TRBV7-8 to TRBJ1-2, with D unresolved. Trimming pared 1 base from V and 5 bases from J, leaving 20 bases between. Germline V CDR1 and CDR2: SGHVS, FQNEAQ. The CDR3 length is 17 residues. The CDR3 DNA reads TGTGCCAGCAGCTTAGTTAGGGTGGTGGGTTCGGGATATGGCTACACCTTC. It codes for CASSLVRVVGSGYGYTF.

A few counts support this clonotype. The chain joins TRBV28 to TRBJ1-1; perhaps TRBD1 as D (5 bases). V was clipped by 2 bases and J by 3 bases, with 10 bases between them. This CDR3 comprises 14 residues. CDR1 and CDR2 from the germline V gene are MDHEN and SYDVKM. The CDR3 nucleotides are TGTGCCAGCAGTTTAGGGGGTAGTGACACTGAAGCTTTCTTT. This codes for CASSLGGSDTEAFF. Variable domain in full (rest from reference TRBV28 and TRBJ1-1): DVKVTQSSRYLVKRTGEKVFLECVQDMDHENMFWYRQDPGLGLRLIYFSYDVKMKEKGDIPEGYSVSREKKERFSLILESASTNQTSMYLCASSLGGSDTEAFFGQGTRLTVV.

This clonotype appeared a few times. The chain joins TRBV20-1 to TRBJ2-1, with D perhaps being TRBD1 or TRBD2 (6 bases each). Germline CDR1 is DFQATT and CDR2 is SNEGSKA (reference sequence). Trimming pared 3 bases from V and 15 bases from J, leaving 18 bases between. This CDR3 region has 12 residues. The CDR3 loop reads CSASHRGLTGFF. DNA of the CDR3: TGCAGTGCTAGCCATCGGGGGCTAACCGGGTTCTTC.

This clonotype showed up just a few times. This chain links TRBV9 with TRBJ2-7; 8 nucleotides line up with TRBD2. CDR1 SGDLS and CDR2 YYNGEE come from the germline V gene. With 2 bases clipped from V and 3 bases from J, the junction kept 4 bases outside the gene matches. The CDR3 contains 14 residues. CDR3 residues: CASSVGGAYYEQYF. CDR3 in DNA: TGTGCCAGCAGCGTCGGGGGGGCCTACTACGAGCAGTACTTC.

The genes are TRBV12-3 or TRBV12-4 and TRBJ2-1; D possibly uses TRBD1 or TRBD2 (5 bases each). The J call may be wrong; the DNA end is better matched by TRBJ2-7. This CDR3 contains 17 residues. CDR3 nucleotide sequence: TGTGCCAGCAGTGAGAACCTTGGGGGTATCTCCTACAATGAGCAGTACTTC. The encoded protein is CASSENLGGISYNEQYF.

This clonotype has just one count. The chain carries TRBV20-1 and TRBJ2-6, with 8 bases that match TRBD2. The J segment lost 0 bases and the V segment lost 0 bases, leaving 25 bases of the junction unmatched. Germline V gene data show CDR1 as DFQATT and CDR2 as SNEGSKA (reference sequence). CDR3 length: 24 amino acids. As DNA, the CDR3 is TGCAGTGCTAGAGATCGCGGGGGGCGTTGGTGGGGACGGACCAATTACTCTGGGGCCAACGTCCTGACTTTC. It translates to CSARDRGGRWWGRTNYSGANVLTF.